The clone carrying this T cell receptor (beta chain) was seen more than once but under ten times. Its antigen is unknown. While unrecorded immune exposures were likely, the donors were nominally healthy when sampled. The sample originates from a study of cytomegalovirus exposure and HLA in healthy donors. Study-wide points: A few chains linked to CMV were shown in vitro to be specific for CMV antigens.

Amplification used 60 Vbeta primers and 13 Jbeta primers. Original analysis: A follow-up analysis tallied about 80 million unique TCR beta chains, 9 million to 11 million shared. Here immunoSEQ multiplex PCR was the method, and the copy in TCRdb shows in-frame clones only, minus some. D and trimming come from the DNA, and the V and J calls and clone size come from that table. The sample carries 100,000 to 150,000 clones, under 85% recorded once. The specimen was PBMCs. The clonotype was recovered from a woman between 45 and 65 years old in good health and CMV-seropositive.

DNA for the CDR3: TGCGCCAGCAGCCAAGGAGCGGGGGGGCGTTACAATGAGCAGTTCTTC. Protein sequence: CASSQGAGGRYNEQFF. V usage is TRBV4-1 and J usage is TRBJ2-1; 10 bases map to TRBD2. The CDR3 is made up of 16 amino acids. Germline V CDR1 and CDR2: MGHRA, YSYEKL. V dropped 1 base and J dropped 4; count of bases not matched to a gene: 4.